A single sample gave rise to the 17 T cell receptor beta chains below, sequenced in a study of cytomegalovirus exposure and HLA in healthy donors. The PCR used 60 Vbeta and 13 Jbeta primers. Libraries were prepared by immunoSEQ multiplex PCR; TCRdb keeps only in-frame clonotypes and omits some of them. The data show about 120,000 clones, around two thirds seen once. The sample was PBMCs. All receptors derive from a woman between 40 and 50 years old in good health and CMV-seropositive.

J is TRBJ1-2 and V is TRBV5-4, with 10 bases lining up with TRBD1. CDR3 length: 13 amino acids. V trimming: 4 bases; J trimming: 5 bases; junction bases outside the gene matches: 2. Per germline, CDR1 SGHNT and CDR2 YYREEE (reference sequence). DNA for the CDR3: TGTGCCAGCAGCCTGGACAGGGGGTATGGCTACACCTTC. Amino acids: CASSLDRGYGYTF.

The chain recombines TRBV28 with TRBJ1-3, with TRBD1 identical over 7 bases. J lost 4 bases, V lost 1 base, and 10 bases had no gene match. The germline gives CDR1 MDHEN, CDR2 SYDVKM. The CDR3 covers 17 residues. DNA for the CDR3: TGTGCCAGCAGTTTATCTTACCTGACAGGGCCGGGAAACACCATATATTTT. Translating gives CASSLSYLTGPGNTIYF.

The chain links TRBV2 to TRBJ1-2, with 8 bases fitting TRBD1. CDR3 length: 15 amino acids. Germline V CDR1 and CDR2: SNHLY, FYNNEI. With V trimmed by 7 bases and J by 5 bases, 12 bases remained unmatched. This chain's CDR3 is CASMSSGTGRYGYTF. The CDR3 nucleotides are TGTGCCAGCATGAGTAGTGGGACAGGCCGATATGGCTACACCTTC.

The chain has TRBV13 and TRBJ1-4, with unresolved D. Trimming pared 5 bases from V and 0 bases from J, leaving 13 bases between. This CDR3 spans 16 amino acids. The V gene's germline CDR1 is PRHDT and CDR2 FYEKMQ (reference sequence). In nucleotides, the CDR3 is TGTGCCAGCAGCCGAAGGGAGGAATCAACTAATGAAAAACTGTTTTTT. This encodes CASSRREESTNEKLFF.

V usage is TRBV5-4 and J usage is TRBJ2-3; 7 positions match TRBD2. Unmatched junction bases numbered 10, after V lost 4 bases and J lost 2 bases. CDR3 size: 16 residues. Germline V gene data show CDR1 as SGHNT and CDR2 as YYREEE (reference sequence). This CDR3 is CASSVRLAGPTDTQYF. In nucleotides, the CDR3 is TGTGCCAGCAGCGTTCGACTAGCCGGTCCCACAGATACGCAGTATTTT.

This clone showed up just once. The chain couples TRBV4-1 to TRBJ1-2; no firm D call. Per germline, CDR1 MGHRA and CDR2 YSYEKL. V lost 0 bases to trimming and J lost 7 bases, with 12 bases between them. CDR3 length: 14 amino acids. This chain's CDR3 is CASSQENIRFGYTF. The CDR3 DNA reads TGCGCCAGCAGCCAAGAGAACATTCGCTTTGGCTACACCTTC.

The chain joins TRBV18 to TRBJ2-7; D might be TRBD1 (5 bases). Germline V gene lookup returns CDR1 KGHSH and CDR2 LQKENI. The CDR3 extends over 14 amino acids. V dropped 2 bases and J dropped 6 bases, with 14 bases sitting between them. The CDR3 protein is CASSPYGAQVEQYF. DNA of the CDR3: TGTGCCAGCTCACCATATGGGGCGCAAGTCGAGCAGTACTTC.

The chain uses TRBV4-3 and TRBJ2-3; D is unclear. Trimming left V 1 base short and J 2 bases short, with 13 bases between. Germline CDR1 and CDR2: LGHNA and YSLEER. The CDR3 is made up of 16 amino acids. CDR3 protein: CASSQGVSLNTDTQYF. In DNA, the CDR3 is TGCGCCAGCAGCCAAGGAGTATCACTGAACACAGATACGCAGTATTTT.

CDR3 DNA: TGTGCCACCGGAGGGTACTACAATGAGCAGTTCTTC. Encoded protein: CATGGYYNEQFF. The rearrangement joins TRBV6-1 to TRBJ2-1, with D perhaps TRBD2 (6 bases). Trimming took off 10 bases at V and 3 bases at J, with 10 bases between the two ends. CDR1 is MNHNS, CDR2 SASEGT, per germline. This CDR3 region has 12 residues.

The table lists this clone with a count of one. The rearrangement uses TRBV5-6 and TRBJ1-2; the D gene is possibly TRBD1 (6 bases). Germline assignment: CDR1 SGHDT and CDR2 YYEEEE. V dropped 0 bases and J dropped 4 bases, with 10 bases sitting between them. The CDR3 extends over 14 amino acids. CDR3 bases: TGTGCCAGCAGCTTGGACAGGGTTGCCTATGGCTACACCTTC. It yields the protein CASSLDRVAYGYTF.

The chain joins TRBV7-2 to TRBJ1-2; maybe TRBD1 (5 bases). The V end lost 2 bases, the J end lost 7 bases, and 14 bases lay between the germline ends. The length of the CDR3 is 14 residues. CDR1 and CDR2 (germline): SGHTA, FQGNSA. In nucleotides, the CDR3 is TGTGCCAGCAGCTTATCATTGGGGGGAAGTGGCTACACCTTC. Its protein is CASSLSLGGSGYTF. Looking up the rest from reference TRBV7-2 and TRBJ1-2 gives the full variable domain: GAGVSQSPSNKVTEKGKDVELRCDPISGHTALYWYRQSLGQGLEFLIYFQGNSAPDKSGLPSDRFSAERTGGSVSTLTIQRTQQEDSAVYLCASSLSLGGSGYTFGSGTRLTVV.

This clone has just a few counts. The chain is built from TRBV28 and TRBJ1-5; TRBD1 is a possible D gene (6 bases). Trimming shortened V by 6 bases and J by 5 bases, and 17 bases separated the two germline ends. This CDR3 has 15 amino acids. Germline V lookup: CDR1 MDHEN, CDR2 SYDVKM. The CDR3 sequence: CASRIQGITYQPQHF. The DNA of the CDR3 is TGTGCCAGCAGGATACAGGGTATTACCTATCAGCCCCAGCATTTT.

V usage is TRBV2 and J usage is TRBJ2-5; TRBD1 might be the D (5 bases). The CDR3 sequence is 13 residues long. The V end was cut by 9 bases, the J end by 2 bases, with 13 bases between. Per germline, CDR1 SNHLY and CDR2 FYNNEI. The CDR3 nucleotides are TGTGCCAGTCAGCAAGGGGAACAAGAGACCCAGTACTTC. Protein sequence: CASQQGEQETQYF.

The rearrangement joins TRBV2 to TRBJ2-3; maybe TRBD2 (5 bases). V was cut by 5 bases and J by 6 bases, with 9 bases left in between. Germline values: CDR1 SNHLY, CDR2 FYNNEI. The CDR3 covers 12 residues. CDR3 nucleotides: TGTGCCAGCAGTCCTAGCTCGGATACGCAGTATTTT. Translated: CASSPSSDTQYF. Drawing the rest from reference TRBV2 and TRBJ2-3, the complete variable domain is EPEVTQTPSHQVTQMGQEVILRCVPISNHLYFYWYRQILGQKVEFLVSFYNNEISEKSEIFDDQFSVERPDGSNFTLKIRSTKLEDSAMYFCASSPSSDTQYFGPGTRLTVL.

This clone was detected once. The chain combines TRBV7-3 with TRBJ1-1; D is perhaps TRBD1 (5 bases). Germline V gene data show CDR1 as SGHTA and CDR2 as FQGTGA. V was shortened by 6 bases and J by 1 base, with 9 bases between the two germline ends. This CDR3 comprises 13 residues. The CDR3 sequence: CASRRQTNTEAFF. In nucleotides, the CDR3 is TGTGCCAGCAGGAGACAGACGAACACTGAAGCTTTCTTT.

The sample holds a few counts of this clone. The chain has TRBV4-2 and TRBJ1-2, with 7 bases matching TRBD1. V lost 3 bases to trimming and J lost 4 bases; unmatched junction nucleotides: 17. Germline values: CDR1 LGHNA, CDR2 YNFKEQ. This CDR3 is built from 18 residues. CDR3: CASSHYLDRDSQGYGYTF. CDR3 DNA: TGTGCCAGCAGCCACTACCTGGACCGGGACAGCCAAGGCTATGGCTACACCTTC.

This sequence joins TRBV7-2 and TRBJ1-1; TRBD1 matches 8 bases. CDR1 SGHTA and CDR2 FQGNSA come from the germline V gene. The V segment lost 5 bases and the J segment 3 bases; nucleotides outside the gene matches: 11. The CDR3 contains 16 residues. The CDR3 spells CASSLHTQGAHTEAFF. DNA for the CDR3: TGTGCCAGCAGCCTCCATACCCAGGGGGCCCACACTGAAGCTTTCTTT. The whole variable domain, remainder taken from reference TRBV7-2 and TRBJ1-1, is GAGVSQSPSNKVTEKGKDVELRCDPISGHTALYWYRQSLGQGLEFLIYFQGNSAPDKSGLPSDRFSAERTGGSVSTLTIQRTQQEDSAVYLCASSLHTQGAHTEAFFGQGTRLTVV.